The 3 T cell receptor beta chains reported below all come from one sample, sequenced in a study of blood T cell repertoires in COVID-19 (dated by TCRdb to 2020 to 2022). The method was the immunoSEQ multiplex PCR assay. The immuneACCESS repertoire file appears here via TCRdb, limited to in-frame rearrangements. These files lack a portion of the clones; in checked studies, under half of the deficit traces to unresolved V genes, and the cause of the others is not known. This sample has roughly 300,000 clones in its table, and approximately 85% of those were observed once. 7.2% of the sample is taken by the ten largest. Sequenced input: peripheral blood. The receptor source for this set is a human donor in a cohort sampled during active COVID-19.

The chain carries TRBV5-1 and TRBJ1-1, with D perhaps matching TRBD1 (6 bases). The CDR3 has 15 amino acids. V was trimmed by 0 bases and J by 0 bases, leaving 9 bases between them. CDR1 and CDR2 (germline): SGHRS, YFSETQ. Here the CDR3 DNA reads TGCGCCAGCAGCTTGGGAACAGGGATGAACACTGAAGCTTTCTTT. Translated, it gives CASSLGTGMNTEAFF.

V usage is TRBV12-3 or TRBV12-4 and J usage is TRBJ1-2; D possibly corresponds to TRBD1 (6 bases). This CDR3 has 13 amino acids. Trimming removed 7 bases at V and 6 bases at J, with 15 bases between. CDR3 residues: CASTFSGGHGYTF. The CDR3 DNA reads TGTGCCAGCACCTTTTCGGGGGGGCATGGCTACACCTTC.

In regard to this clone: The junction shows a germline mismatch at one end, possibly a read error. This sequence joins TRBV6-5 and TRBJ2-1; the D gene is possibly TRBD1 (6 bases). This CDR3 is built from 13 residues. The germline V gene encodes CDR1 MNHEY and CDR2 SVGAGI. The CDR3 DNA reads TGTGCCAGCACCAACCAGGGGACCGGTGAGGAGTTCTTC. It yields the protein CASTNQGTGEEFF.